This T cell receptor beta chain was identified in a study of T-cell reconstitution after alpha-beta-depleted transplantation in children. General observations from the study: Surviving recipient cells, namely T cells and thymic progenitors, were the source of high day-60 TCRbeta diversity in some patients.

This CDR3 region has 14 residues. Germline CDR1 reads MNHEY; CDR2 reads SVGAGI. Trimming removed 4 bases at V and 6 bases at J, with 12 bases between. Unique molecular identifiers were built into the TCRbeta library. Using its own MiXCR run on the PCR reads, TCRdb lists one record per CDR3 protein. The sample lists hundreds of thousands of distinct CDR3 sequences, approximately 8.9% occurring once. This clonotype was counted ten times or more. Antigen unknown. This material consisted of PBMCs, mostly from graft donor cells, taken 180 days after TCRalphabeta/CD19-depleted stem cell transplant. The chain recombines TRBV6-5 with TRBJ1-4; TRBD1 is a possible D gene (5 bases). The TCR sequence derives from a male patient younger than 18 who had a stem cell transplant for acute lymphoblastic leukemia, so the T cells may come from the graft donor. CDR3 loop: CASSFGRADEKLFF. The CDR3, as DNA: TGTGCCAGCAGTTTTGGCAGGGCCGATGAAAAACTGTTTTTT.